This T cell receptor (beta chain) was captured by sequencing in a study of blood T cell repertoires in COVID-19. As processed by the authors: Amplification of reference gene primers provided the estimated nucleated cell counts. Profiled with immunoSEQ multiplex PCR; TCRdb holds only in-frame clones, not every one. V, J and clone size reflect that table, while D and trimming were determined from the DNA. Among 110,000 to 150,000 clones listed, 70% to 85% were seen once. The CDR3 is 14 residues long. CDR1 is MNHEY, CDR2 SVGAGI, per germline. V shed 6 bases, J shed 9 bases, and the junction held 12 bases outside the gene matches.

This clonotype originated in a human donor in a cohort sampled during active COVID-19. The chain is built from TRBV6-5 and TRBJ2-3, with 7 bases that match TRBD2. The specimen sequenced was peripheral blood. CDR3 loop: CASRRQRGTMTQYF. The CDR3 DNA follows: TGTGCCAGCAGACGACAGCGGGGTACGATGACGCAGTATTTT.